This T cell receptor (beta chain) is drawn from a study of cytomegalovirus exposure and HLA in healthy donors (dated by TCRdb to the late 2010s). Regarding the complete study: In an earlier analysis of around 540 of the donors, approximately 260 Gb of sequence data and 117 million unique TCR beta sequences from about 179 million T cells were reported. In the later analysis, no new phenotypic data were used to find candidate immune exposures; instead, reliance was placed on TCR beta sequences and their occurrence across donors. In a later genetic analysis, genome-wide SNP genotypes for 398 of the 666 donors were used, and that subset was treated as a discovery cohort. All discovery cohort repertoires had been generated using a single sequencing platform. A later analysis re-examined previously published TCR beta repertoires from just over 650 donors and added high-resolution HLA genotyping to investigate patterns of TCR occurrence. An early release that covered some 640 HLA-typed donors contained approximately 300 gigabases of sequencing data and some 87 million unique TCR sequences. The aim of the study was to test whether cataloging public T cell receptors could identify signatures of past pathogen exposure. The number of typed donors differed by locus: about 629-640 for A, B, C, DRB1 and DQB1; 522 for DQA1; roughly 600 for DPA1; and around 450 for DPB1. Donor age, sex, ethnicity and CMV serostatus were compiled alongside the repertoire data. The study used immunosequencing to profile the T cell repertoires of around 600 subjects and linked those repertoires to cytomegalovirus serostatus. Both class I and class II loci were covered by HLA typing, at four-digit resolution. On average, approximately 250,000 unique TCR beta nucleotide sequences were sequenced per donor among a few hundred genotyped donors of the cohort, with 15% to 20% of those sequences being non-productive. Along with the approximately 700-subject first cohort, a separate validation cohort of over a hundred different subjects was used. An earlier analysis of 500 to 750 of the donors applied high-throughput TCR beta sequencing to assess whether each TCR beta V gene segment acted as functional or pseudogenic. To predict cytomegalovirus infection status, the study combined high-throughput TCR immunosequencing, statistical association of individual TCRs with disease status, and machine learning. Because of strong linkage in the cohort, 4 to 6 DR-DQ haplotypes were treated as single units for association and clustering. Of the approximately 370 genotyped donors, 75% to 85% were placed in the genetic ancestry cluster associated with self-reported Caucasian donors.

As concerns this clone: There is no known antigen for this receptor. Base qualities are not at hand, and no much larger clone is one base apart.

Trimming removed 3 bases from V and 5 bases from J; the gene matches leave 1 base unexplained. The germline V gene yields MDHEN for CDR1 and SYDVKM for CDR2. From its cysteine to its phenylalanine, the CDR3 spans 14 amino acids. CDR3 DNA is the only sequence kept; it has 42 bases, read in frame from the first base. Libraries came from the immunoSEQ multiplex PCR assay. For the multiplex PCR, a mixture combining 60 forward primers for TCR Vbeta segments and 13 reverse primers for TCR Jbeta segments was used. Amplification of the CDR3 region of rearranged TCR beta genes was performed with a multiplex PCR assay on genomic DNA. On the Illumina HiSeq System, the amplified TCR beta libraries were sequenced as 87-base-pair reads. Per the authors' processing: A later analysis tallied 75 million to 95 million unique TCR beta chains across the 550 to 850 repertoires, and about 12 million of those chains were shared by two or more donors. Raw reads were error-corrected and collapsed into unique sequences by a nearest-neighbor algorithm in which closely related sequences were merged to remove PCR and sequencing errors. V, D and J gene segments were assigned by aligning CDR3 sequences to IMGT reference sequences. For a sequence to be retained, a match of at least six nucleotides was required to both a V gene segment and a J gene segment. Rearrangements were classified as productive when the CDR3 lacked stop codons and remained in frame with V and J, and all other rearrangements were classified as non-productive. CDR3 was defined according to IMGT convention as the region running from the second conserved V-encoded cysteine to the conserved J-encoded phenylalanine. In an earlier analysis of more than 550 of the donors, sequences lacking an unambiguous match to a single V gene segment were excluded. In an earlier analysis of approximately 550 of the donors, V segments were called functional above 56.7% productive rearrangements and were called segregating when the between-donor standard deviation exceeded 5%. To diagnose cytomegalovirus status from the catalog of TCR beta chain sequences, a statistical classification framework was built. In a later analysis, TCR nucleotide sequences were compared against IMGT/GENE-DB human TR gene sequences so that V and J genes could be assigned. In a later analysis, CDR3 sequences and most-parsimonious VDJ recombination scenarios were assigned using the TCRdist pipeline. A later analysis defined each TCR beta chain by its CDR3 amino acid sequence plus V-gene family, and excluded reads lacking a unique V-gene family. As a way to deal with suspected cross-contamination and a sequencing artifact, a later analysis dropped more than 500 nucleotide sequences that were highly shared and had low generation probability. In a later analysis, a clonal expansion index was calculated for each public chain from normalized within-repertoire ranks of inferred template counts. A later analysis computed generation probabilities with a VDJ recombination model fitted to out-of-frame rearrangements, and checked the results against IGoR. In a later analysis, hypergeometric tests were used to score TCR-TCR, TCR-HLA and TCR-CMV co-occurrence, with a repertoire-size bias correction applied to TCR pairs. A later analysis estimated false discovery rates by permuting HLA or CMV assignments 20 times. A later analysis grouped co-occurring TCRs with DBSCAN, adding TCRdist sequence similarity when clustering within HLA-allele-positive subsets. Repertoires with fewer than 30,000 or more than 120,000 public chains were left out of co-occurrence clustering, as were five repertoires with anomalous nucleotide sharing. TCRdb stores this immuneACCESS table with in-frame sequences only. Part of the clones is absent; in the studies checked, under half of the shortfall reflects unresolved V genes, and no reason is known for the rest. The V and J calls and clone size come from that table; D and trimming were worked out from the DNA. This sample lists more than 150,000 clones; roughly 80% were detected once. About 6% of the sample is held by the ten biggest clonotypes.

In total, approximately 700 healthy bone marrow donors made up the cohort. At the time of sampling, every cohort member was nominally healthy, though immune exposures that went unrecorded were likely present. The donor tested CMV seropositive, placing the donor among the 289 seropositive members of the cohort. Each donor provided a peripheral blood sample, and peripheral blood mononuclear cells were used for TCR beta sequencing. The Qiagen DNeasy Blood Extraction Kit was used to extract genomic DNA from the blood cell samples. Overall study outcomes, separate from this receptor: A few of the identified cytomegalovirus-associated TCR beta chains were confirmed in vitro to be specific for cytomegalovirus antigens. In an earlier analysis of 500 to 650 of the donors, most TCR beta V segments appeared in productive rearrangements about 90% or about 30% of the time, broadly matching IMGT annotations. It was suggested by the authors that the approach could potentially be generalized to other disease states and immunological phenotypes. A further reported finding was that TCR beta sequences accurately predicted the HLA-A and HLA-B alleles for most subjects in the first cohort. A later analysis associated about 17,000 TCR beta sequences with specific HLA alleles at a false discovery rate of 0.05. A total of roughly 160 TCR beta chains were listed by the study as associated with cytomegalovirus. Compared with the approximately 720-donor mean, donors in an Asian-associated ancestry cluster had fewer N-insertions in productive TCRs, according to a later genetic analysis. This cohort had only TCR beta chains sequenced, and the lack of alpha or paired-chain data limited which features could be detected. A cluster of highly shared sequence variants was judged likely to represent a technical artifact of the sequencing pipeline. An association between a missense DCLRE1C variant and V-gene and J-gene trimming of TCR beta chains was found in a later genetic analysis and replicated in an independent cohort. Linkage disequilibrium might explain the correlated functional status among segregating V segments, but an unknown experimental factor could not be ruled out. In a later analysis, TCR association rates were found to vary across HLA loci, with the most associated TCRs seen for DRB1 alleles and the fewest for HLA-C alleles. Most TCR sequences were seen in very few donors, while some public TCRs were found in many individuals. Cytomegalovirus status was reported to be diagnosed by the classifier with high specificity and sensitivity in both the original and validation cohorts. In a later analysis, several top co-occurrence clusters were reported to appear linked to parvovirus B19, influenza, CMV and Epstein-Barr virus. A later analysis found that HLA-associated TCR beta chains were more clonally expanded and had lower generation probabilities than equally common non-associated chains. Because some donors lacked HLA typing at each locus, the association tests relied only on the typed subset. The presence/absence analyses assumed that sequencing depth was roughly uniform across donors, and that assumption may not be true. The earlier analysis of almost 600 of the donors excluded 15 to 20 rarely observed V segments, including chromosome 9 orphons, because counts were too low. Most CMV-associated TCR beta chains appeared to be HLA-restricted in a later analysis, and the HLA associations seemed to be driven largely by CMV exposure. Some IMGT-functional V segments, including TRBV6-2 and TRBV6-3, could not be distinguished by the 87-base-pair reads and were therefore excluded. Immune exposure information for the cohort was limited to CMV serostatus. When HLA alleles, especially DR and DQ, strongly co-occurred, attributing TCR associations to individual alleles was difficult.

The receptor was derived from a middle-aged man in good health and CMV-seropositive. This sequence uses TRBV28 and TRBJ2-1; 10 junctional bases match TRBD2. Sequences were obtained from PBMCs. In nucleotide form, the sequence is TGTGCCAGCAGTTTGAGCGGGGGGGACAATGAGCAGTTCTTC. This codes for CASSLSGGDNEQFF.